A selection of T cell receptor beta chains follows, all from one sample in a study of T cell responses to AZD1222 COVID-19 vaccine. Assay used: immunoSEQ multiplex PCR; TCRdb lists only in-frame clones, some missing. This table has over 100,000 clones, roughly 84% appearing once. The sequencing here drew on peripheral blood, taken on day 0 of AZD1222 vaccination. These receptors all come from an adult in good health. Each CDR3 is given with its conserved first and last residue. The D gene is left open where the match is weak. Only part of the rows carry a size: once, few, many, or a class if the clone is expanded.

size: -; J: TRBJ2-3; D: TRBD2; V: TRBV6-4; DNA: TGTGCCAGCAGTGAGCGGGAGACAGATACGCAGTATTTT; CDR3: CASSERETDTQYF
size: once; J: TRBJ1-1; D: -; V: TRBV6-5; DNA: TGTGCCAGCAGTTACGGGGCAGGGATTTGGGGCACTGAAGCTTTCTTT; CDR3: CASSYGAGIWGTEAFF
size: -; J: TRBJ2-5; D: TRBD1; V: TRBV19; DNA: TGTGCCAGTAGGGATAACAGGGGGACCTTTCAAGAGACCCAGTACTTC; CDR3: CASRDNRGTFQETQYF
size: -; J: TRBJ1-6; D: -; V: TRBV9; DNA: TGTGCCAGCGCGCCGGGCCATTATAATTCACCCCTCCACTTT; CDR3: CASAPGHYNSPLHF
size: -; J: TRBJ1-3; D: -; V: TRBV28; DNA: TGTGCCAGCAGTCCGAGGACTCTTAGCTCTGGAAACACCATATATTTT; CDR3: CASSPRTLSSGNTIYF
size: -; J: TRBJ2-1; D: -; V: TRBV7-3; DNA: TGTGCCAGCAGCCAGGACTACCACGATGAGCAGTTCTTC; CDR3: CASSQDYHDEQFF
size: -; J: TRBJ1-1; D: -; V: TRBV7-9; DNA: TGTGCCAGCAGCGCGGGACAGAACACTGAAGCTTTCTTT; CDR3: CASSAGQNTEAFF
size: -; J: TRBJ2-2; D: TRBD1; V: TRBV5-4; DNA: TGTGCCATGACAGGGGGTAACACCGGGGAGCTGTTTTTT; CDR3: CAMTGGNTGELFF
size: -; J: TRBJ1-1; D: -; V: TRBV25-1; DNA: TGTGCCAGCAGTGACCCCCGGGGGAACACTGAAGCTTTCTTT; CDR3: CASSDPRGNTEAFF
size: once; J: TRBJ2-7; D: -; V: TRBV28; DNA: TGTGCCAGCAGTCCAGGATACGAGCAGTACTTC; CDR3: CASSPGYEQYF
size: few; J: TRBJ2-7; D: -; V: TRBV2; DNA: TGTGCCAGCAGTGAAGAAGGGCAGGTTTCCTACGAGCAGTACTTC; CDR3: CASSEEGQVSYEQYF
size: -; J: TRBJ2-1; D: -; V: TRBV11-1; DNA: TGTGCCAGCAGCTTGAGGATAGCGGACAATGAGCAGTTCTTC; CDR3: CASSLRIADNEQFF
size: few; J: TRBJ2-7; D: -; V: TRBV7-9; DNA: TGTGCCAGCAGCATGGGACTGCTCTACGAGCAGTACTTC; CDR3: CASSMGLLYEQYF
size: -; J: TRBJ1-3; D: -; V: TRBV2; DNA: TGTGCCAGCAGTGATTATAACCACTCTGGAAACACCATATATTTT; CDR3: CASSDYNHSGNTIYF
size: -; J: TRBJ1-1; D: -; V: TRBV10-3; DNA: TGTGCCATCAGTGAGTCTGCAGGGCTGAACACTGAAGCTTTCTTT; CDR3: CAISESAGLNTEAFF
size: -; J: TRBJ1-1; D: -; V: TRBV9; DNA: TGTGCCAGCAGCGTAGGATGGTTGGACACTGAAGCTTTCTTT; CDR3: CASSVGWLDTEAFF
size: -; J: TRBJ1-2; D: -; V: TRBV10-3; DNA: TGTGCCATCAGTGTTGGGGGGGGAAGGAACTATGGCTACACCTTC; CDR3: CAISVGGGRNYGYTF
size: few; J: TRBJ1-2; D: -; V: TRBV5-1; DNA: TGCGCCAGCAGCTTTGGGACAACCTATGGCTACACCTTC; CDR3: CASSFGTTYGYTF
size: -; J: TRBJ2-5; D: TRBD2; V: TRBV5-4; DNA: TGTGCCAGCAGCTTGGGCCAGCGGGGGGCTCTAGAGACCCAGTACTTC; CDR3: CASSLGQRGALETQYF
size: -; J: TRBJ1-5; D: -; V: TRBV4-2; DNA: TGTGCCAGCAGCCAAGAGGCGCCTCAGCCCCAGCATTTT; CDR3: CASSQEAPQPQHF
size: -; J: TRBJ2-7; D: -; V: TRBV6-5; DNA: TGTGCCAGCAGTTACTCGGGGGGCTACCCCCAGGCCGAGCAGTACTTC; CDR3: CASSYSGGYPQAEQYF
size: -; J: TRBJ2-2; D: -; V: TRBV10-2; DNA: TGCGCCAGCAGTGAGTCTAGCGGTCCCACCGGGGAGCTGTTTTTT; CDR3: CASSESSGPTGELFF